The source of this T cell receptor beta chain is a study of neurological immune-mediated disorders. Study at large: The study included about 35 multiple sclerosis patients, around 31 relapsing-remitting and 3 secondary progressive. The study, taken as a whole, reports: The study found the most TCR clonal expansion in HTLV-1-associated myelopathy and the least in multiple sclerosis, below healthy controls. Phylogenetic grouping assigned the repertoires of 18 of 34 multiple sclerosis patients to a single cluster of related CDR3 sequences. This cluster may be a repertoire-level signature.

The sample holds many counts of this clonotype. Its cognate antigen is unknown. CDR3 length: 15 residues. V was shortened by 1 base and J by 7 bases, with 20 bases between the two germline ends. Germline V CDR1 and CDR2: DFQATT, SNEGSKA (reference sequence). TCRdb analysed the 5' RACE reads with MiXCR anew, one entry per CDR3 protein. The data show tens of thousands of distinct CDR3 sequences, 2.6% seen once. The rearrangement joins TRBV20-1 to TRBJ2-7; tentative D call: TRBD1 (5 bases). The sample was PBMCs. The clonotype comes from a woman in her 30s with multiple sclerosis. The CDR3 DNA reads TGCAGTGCTAGAGTTTCTGATCAGCAGGGCCGGGAGCAGTACTTC. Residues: CSARVSDQQGREQYF.